The rows below give T cell receptor beta chains drawn from one sample of a study of blood T cell repertoires in COVID-19. The protocol was immunoSEQ multiplex PCR, while the TCRdb copy is restricted to in-frame clones and leaves out a portion. The table shows some 69,000 clones, with about 90% occurring only once. Sequencing was carried out using peripheral blood. The receptors were sampled from a man between 45 and 60 years old with COVID-19, enrolled during active disease. The CDR3 runs from the conserved cysteine through the conserved F or W. A D gene is named only where the DNA matches it firmly. Size is stated for part of the rows, as once, few or many counts, or as a class when the clone is expanded.

>TRBD1|NA|TRBV9|TRBJ1-3
CASSVSGTGVSPIYF
TGTGCCAGCAGCGTTTCCGGGACAGGGGTTTCCCCCATATATTTT
>NA|few|TRBV7-2|TRBJ2-3
CASSLVGLTTDTQYF
TGTGCCAGCAGCTTAGTGGGACTGACCACAGATACGCAGTATTTT
>TRBD2|once|TRBV4-1|TRBJ2-7
CASSPPWGSGGEQYF
TGCGCCAGCAGCCCTCCCTGGGGGTCGGGGGGCGAGCAGTACTTC
>TRBD1|NA|TRBV18|TRBJ2-1
CASSPPQGASSYNEQFF
TGTGCCAGCTCACCACCGCAGGGGGCAAGCTCCTACAATGAGCAGTTCTTC
>NA|NA|TRBV7-9|TRBJ2-2
CAALINNKNTGELFF
TGTGCCGCCCTAATCAATAATAAGAACACCGGGGAGCTGTTTTTT
>NA|NA|TRBV5-1|TRBJ2-1
CASSRLGLPLGEQFF
TGCGCCAGCAGCCGCTTGGGACTGCCGCTCGGTGAGCAGTTCTTC
>TRBD2|few|TRBV4-1|TRBJ2-7
CASSQETGLAGGSYEQYF
TGCGCCAGCAGCCAAGAGACGGGACTAGCGGGAGGAAGCTACGAGCAGTACTTC
>NA|NA|TRBV24-1|TRBJ1-2
CATSDPAVTAFDGYTF
TGTGCCACCAGTGACCCCGCGGTTACGGCGTTCGATGGCTACACCTTC
>TRBD1|NA|TRBV12-5|TRBJ1-1
CASGFEGTGTEAFF
TGTGCTAGTGGTTTCGAAGGGACAGGCACTGAAGCTTTCTTT
>NA|NA|TRBV25-1|TRBJ1-2
CATRGEGPHGYTF
TGTGCCACCCGAGGGGAGGGACCTCATGGCTACACCTTC
>NA|NA|TRBV28|TRBJ2-5
CASSKGLSETQYF
TGTGCCAGCAGTAAGGGGTTATCAGAGACCCAGTACTTC
>TRBD2|NA|TRBV4-2|TRBJ2-7
CASSQDRAGDGYEQYF
TGTGCCAGCAGCCAAGATCGAGCGGGGGACGGCTACGAGCAGTACTTC
>NA|NA|TRBV25-1|TRBJ2-5
CASSSYGGETQYF
TGTGCCAGCAGTTCCTATGGGGGGGAGACCCAGTACTTC
>TRBD1|once|TRBV28|TRBJ1-4
CASWTGTGLWKLFF
TGTGCCAGCTGGACGGGGACAGGGCTGTGGAAACTGTTTTTT
>NA|NA|TRBV28|TRBJ1-2
CASSETGDGGEGYTF
TGTGCCAGCAGTGAGACGGGGGATGGGGGGGAGGGCTACACCTTC
>TRBD2|NA|TRBV5-6|TRBJ2-1
CASSPGTSGSYNEQFF
TGTGCCAGCAGCCCGGGGACTAGCGGCTCCTACAATGAGCAGTTCTTC
>NA|NA|TRBV5-6|TRBJ1-1
CASSFLQGNTEAFF
TGTGCCAGCAGCTTCTTGCAGGGGAACACTGAAGCTTTCTTT
>TRBD2|NA|TRBV5-4|TRBJ2-3
CASSLQREGRDTQYF
TGTGCCAGCAGCTTGCAGCGGGAGGGAAGGGATACGCAGTATTTT
>NA|NA|TRBV10-3|TRBJ1-1
CAISGGGNTEAFF
TGTGCCATCAGTGGAGGGGGGAACACTGAAGCTTTCTTT
>NA|NA|TRBV9|TRBJ2-1
CASSVVTTPSSYNEQFF
TGTGCCAGCAGCGTAGTTACCACTCCGAGCTCCTACAATGAGCAGTTCTTC
>NA|few|TRBV18|TRBJ1-1
CASSPTLSAGNTEAFF
TGTGCCAGCTCACCAACCCTTTCGGCAGGTAACACTGAAGCTTTCTTT
>NA|NA|TRBV7-3|TRBJ2-2
CASSFSVTGELFF
TGTGCCAGCAGCTTTTCGGTCACCGGGGAGCTGTTTTTT
>TRBD1|NA|TRBV9|TRBJ2-2
CASSEQGAWELFF
TGTGCCAGCAGCGAACAGGGGGCCTGGGAGCTGTTTTTT
>NA|NA|TRBV10-1|TRBJ1-2
CASSEEGVYGYTF
TGCGCCAGCAGTGAAGAAGGGGTCTATGGCTACACCTTC
>TRBD1|NA|TRBV5-4|TRBJ1-6
CASSDPGQPNSPLHF
TGTGCCAGCAGCGACCCGGGACAGCCTAATTCACCCCTCCACTTT
>NA|NA|TRBV4-3|TRBJ1-3
CASSQQDSPGNTIYF
TGCGCCAGCAGCCAACAGGACAGTCCTGGAAACACCATATATTTT
>TRBD1|NA|TRBV4-1|TRBJ2-4
CASSQEGQGVGWENIQYF
TGCGCCAGCAGCCAAGAAGGGCAGGGGGTCGGGTGGGAAAACATTCAGTACTTC
>NA|NA|TRBV5-1|TRBJ2-3
CASSLANSFTDTQYF
TGCGCCAGCAGCTTGGCCAATAGTTTCACAGATACGCAGTATTTT
>NA|NA|TRBV2|TRBJ2-7
CASSGRLASSYEQYF
TGTGCCAGCAGTGGGCGCCTAGCATCCTCCTACGAGCAGTACTTC
>TRBD1|NA|TRBV27|TRBJ2-5
CASSTGGLKTQYF
TGTGCCAGCAGTACAGGGGGCTTAAAGACCCAGTACTTC
>NA|NA|TRBV5-1|TRBJ2-5
CASSQRQENQETQYF
TGCGCCAGCAGCCAGCGGCAGGAGAACCAAGAGACCCAGTACTTC
>NA|NA|TRBV2|TRBJ1-6
CASVGGLSSPLHF
TGTGCCAGCGTGGGGGGGCTTAGTTCACCCCTCCACTTT
>NA|few|TRBV29-1|TRBJ1-1
CSAERDKNTEAFF
TGCAGCGCCGAGCGGGACAAGAACACTGAAGCTTTCTTT
>TRBD1|NA|TRBV7-9|TRBJ1-1
CASSSPDRAEANTEAFF
TGTGCCAGCAGCTCACCGGACAGGGCAGAAGCGAACACTGAAGCTTTCTTT
>NA|NA|TRBV7-3|TRBJ1-3
CASSLSGSGNTIYF
TGTGCCAGCAGCTTAAGCGGCTCTGGAAACACCATATATTTT
>TRBD1|NA|TRBV19|TRBJ1-1
CASSPNRGTKRTEAFF
TGTGCCAGTAGTCCCAACAGGGGCACGAAGAGGACTGAAGCTTTCTTT
>NA|NA|TRBV29-1|TRBJ1-2
CSAAPGRPYGYTF
TGCAGCGCTGCACCAGGGCGTCCTTATGGCTACACCTTC
>TRBD1|NA|TRBV7-2|TRBJ2-7
CASSPRTGGTYEQYF
TGTGCCAGCAGCCCCCGGACAGGGGGCACCTACGAGCAGTACTTC
>NA|NA|TRBV19|TRBJ2-1
CASSPRRERLYNEQFF
TGTGCCAGTAGCCCCCGGCGGGAAAGGCTTTACAATGAGCAGTTCTTC
>NA|NA|TRBV7-9|TRBJ2-2
CASSSGEGELFF
TGTGCCAGCAGCTCGGGAGAAGGGGAGCTGTTTTTT
>TRBD2|NA|TRBV9|TRBJ2-2
CASSVGLAQNTGELFF
TGTGCCAGCAGCGTAGGACTAGCGCAGAACACCGGGGAGCTGTTTTTT
>TRBD1|NA|TRBV24-1|TRBJ2-5
CATSAAGTGQETQYF
TGTGCCACCAGTGCCGCGGGGACAGGACAAGAGACCCAGTACTTC
>NA|NA|TRBV4-3|TRBJ2-3
CASSGRGASTDTQYF
TGCGCCAGCAGCGGGAGGGGGGCTAGCACAGATACGCAGTATTTT
>TRBD2|NA|TRBV24-1|TRBJ2-1
CATPSTSGGSYNEQFF
TGTGCCACCCCCTCCACTAGCGGGGGGTCCTACAATGAGCAGTTCTTC
>TRBD1|NA|TRBV7-8|TRBJ1-2
CASSARSWGQASRGGYTF
TGTGCCAGCAGCGCGAGGAGTTGGGGACAGGCCTCTCGAGGTGGCTACACCTTC
>TRBD2|NA|TRBV2|TRBJ2-3
CASRLPIAGGADTQYF
TGTGCCAGCAGGCTCCCTATAGCGGGAGGGGCAGATACGCAGTATTTT
>NA|NA|TRBV28|TRBJ2-7
CASSSTASYEQYF
TGTGCCAGCAGTTCGACAGCCTCCTACGAGCAGTACTTC
>TRBD2|NA|TRBV15|TRBJ2-3
CATSGNLREVLDTQYF
TGTGCCACCAGCGGGAACCTGCGGGAGGTATTAGATACGCAGTATTTT
>TRBD2|NA|TRBV27|TRBJ2-1
CASSSISGSPSYNEQFF
TGTGCCAGCAGTTCAATTAGCGGGAGCCCTTCCTACAATGAGCAGTTCTTC
>TRBD1|NA|TRBV12-5|TRBJ2-3
CASGPTGVRTDTQYF
TGTGCTAGTGGTCCGACAGGGGTGAGAACAGATACGCAGTATTTT
>TRBD2|NA|TRBV5-1|TRBJ2-1
CASNPGLAGGNEQFF
TGCGCCAGCAACCCGGGACTAGCGGGAGGAAATGAGCAGTTCTTC
>TRBD1|NA|TRBV28|TRBJ1-2
CASSSFTGAYGYTF
TGTGCCAGCAGTTCCTTTACAGGGGCCTATGGCTACACCTTC
>NA|NA|TRBV9|TRBJ2-5
CASSVESSRTQYF
TGTGCCAGCAGCGTAGAGTCTAGCCGGACCCAGTACTTC
>TRBD2|NA|TRBV6-5|TRBJ2-7
CASSSSGRTREQYF
TGTGCCAGCAGTTCTAGCGGGAGGACGAGAGAGCAGTACTTC
>TRBD1|NA|TRBV7-9|TRBJ2-5
CASSFGAGGDETQYF
TGTGCCAGCAGCTTTGGCGCAGGGGGAGACGAGACCCAGTACTTC
>TRBD1|NA|TRBV29-1|TRBJ1-3
CSVGGGQGRLSGNTIYF
TGCAGCGTTGGGGGGGGACAGGGGCGACTTTCTGGAAACACCATATATTTT
>TRBD2|NA|TRBV25-1|TRBJ2-7
CASSEYAGGIYEQYF
TGTGCCAGCAGTGAATACGCGGGAGGCATCTACGAGCAGTACTTC